The clone carrying this TCR beta chain was seen only a few times. Its antigen is as yet unknown. Germline-derived CDR1 and CDR2 are MNHEY and SVGAGI. The V end lost 0 bases, the J end lost 7 bases, and 9 bases lay between the germline ends. The CDR3 has 13 residues. The data belong to a study of cytomegalovirus exposure and HLA in healthy donors. Points from the study as a whole: Later work showed greater clonal expansion in HLA-associated TCR beta chains than in equally common others.

Both 60 Vbeta primers and 13 Jbeta primers went into the PCR. Profiled with immunoSEQ multiplex PCR; TCRdb holds only in-frame clones, not every one. This repertoire shows about 120,000 clones, about four fifths found once; its top ten account for about 1.5%. This chain joins TRBV6-5 and TRBJ1-2; a possible D gene is TRBD1 (6 bases). This TCR was sampled from a woman aged 18-35 years in good health and CMV-seronegative. Sequences were obtained from PBMCs. The CDR3 sequence is CASSYSQGTGYTF. The DNA of the CDR3 is TGTGCCAGCAGTTACTCACAGGGAACTGGCTACACCTTC.